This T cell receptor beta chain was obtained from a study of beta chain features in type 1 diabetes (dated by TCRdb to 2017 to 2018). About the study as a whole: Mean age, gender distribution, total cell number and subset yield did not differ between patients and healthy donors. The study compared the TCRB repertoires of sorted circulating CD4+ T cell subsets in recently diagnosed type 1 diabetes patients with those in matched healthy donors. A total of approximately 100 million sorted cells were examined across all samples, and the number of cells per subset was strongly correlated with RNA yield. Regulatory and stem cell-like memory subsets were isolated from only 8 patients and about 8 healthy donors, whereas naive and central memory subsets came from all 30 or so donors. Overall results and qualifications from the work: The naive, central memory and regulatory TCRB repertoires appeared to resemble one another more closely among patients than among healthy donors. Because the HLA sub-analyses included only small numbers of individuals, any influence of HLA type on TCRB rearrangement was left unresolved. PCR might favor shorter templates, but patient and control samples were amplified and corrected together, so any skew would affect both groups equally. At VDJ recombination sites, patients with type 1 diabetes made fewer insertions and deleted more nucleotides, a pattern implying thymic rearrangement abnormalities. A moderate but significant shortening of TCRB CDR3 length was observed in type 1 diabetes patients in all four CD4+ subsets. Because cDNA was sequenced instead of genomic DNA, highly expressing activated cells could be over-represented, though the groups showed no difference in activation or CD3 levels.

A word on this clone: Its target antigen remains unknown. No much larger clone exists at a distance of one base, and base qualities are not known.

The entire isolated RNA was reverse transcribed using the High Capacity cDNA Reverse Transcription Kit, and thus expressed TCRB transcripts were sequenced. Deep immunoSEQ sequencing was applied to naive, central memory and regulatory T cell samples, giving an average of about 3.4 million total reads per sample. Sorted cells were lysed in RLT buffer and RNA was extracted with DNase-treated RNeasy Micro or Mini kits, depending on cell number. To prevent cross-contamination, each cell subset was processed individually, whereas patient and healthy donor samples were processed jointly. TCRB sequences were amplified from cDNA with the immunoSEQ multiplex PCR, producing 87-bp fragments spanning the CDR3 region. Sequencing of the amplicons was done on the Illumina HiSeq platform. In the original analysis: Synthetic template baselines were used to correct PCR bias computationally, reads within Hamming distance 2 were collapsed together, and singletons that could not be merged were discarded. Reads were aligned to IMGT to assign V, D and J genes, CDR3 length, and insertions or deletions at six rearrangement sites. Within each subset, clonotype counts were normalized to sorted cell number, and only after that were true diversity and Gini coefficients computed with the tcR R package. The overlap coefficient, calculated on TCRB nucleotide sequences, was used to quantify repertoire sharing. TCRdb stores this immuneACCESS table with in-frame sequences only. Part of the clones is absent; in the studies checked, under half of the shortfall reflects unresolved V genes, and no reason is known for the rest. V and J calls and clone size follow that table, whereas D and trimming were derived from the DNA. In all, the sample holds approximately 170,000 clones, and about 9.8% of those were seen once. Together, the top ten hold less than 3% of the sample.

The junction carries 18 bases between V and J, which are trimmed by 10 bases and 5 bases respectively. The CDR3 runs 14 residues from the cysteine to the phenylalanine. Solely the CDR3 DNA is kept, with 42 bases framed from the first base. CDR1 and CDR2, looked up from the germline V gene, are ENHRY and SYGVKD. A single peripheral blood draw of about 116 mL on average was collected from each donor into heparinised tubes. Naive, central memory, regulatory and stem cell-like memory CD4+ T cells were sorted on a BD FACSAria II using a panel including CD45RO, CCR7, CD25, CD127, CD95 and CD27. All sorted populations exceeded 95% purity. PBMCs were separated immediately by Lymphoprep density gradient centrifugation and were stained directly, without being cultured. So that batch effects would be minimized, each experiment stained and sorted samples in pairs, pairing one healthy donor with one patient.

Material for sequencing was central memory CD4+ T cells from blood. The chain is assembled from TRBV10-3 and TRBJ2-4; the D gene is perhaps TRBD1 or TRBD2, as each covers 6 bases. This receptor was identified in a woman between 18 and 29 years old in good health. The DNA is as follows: TGTGCCAGCAGGAGGGGGAGAGGCGAAAACATTCAGTACTTC. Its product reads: CASRRGRGENIQYF.